The text below deals with one T cell receptor (beta chain). This entry belongs to a study of cytomegalovirus exposure and HLA in healthy donors. With 60 Vbeta and 13 Jbeta primers, the PCR was carried out. Sequenced by immunoSEQ multiplex PCR; TCRdb stores in-frame clones only, minus some. The sample holds approximately 270,000 clones, over 70% seen once. V gave up 6 bases and J gave up 0 bases, with 9 bases separating them. CDR1 and CDR2 from the germline V gene are MNHEY and SMNVEV (reference sequence). This CDR3 is 14 amino acids long. The sample was PBMCs. This TCR came from a girl aged 2-10 years in good health and CMV-seronegative. This chain uses TRBV27 with TRBJ1-5, with D uncertain. CDR3 in DNA: TGTGCCAGCAGATCCGGGTATAGCAATCAGCCCCAGCATTTT. It yields the protein CASRSGYSNQPQHF.